This T cell receptor (beta chain) was identified in a study of vaccination and CD4 T cells after COVID-19. Background on the study: Six men and four women formed the convalescents, two being Hispanic. SARS-CoV-2, HCoV-NL63, HCoV-OC43 and HCoV-229E supplied the overlapping spike peptides used to stimulate cells. Study-wide points: The median SARS-CoV-2-reactive clonotype number increased from roughly 19 to 38, without statistical significance.

Treatment given: roughly 10-day PBMC culture with coronavirus spike peptide pools or control peptides (ViraFEST assay). Cultured CD4+ T cells had their DNA profiled by the Oncomine TCR Beta short-read assay. TCRdb used MiXCR to reprocess the PCR reads, holding one entry per CDR3 protein. Of 11,000 or so distinct CDR3 sequences in the sample, around 64% are singletons; the top ten hold 11% to 15%. Germline V gene lookup returns CDR1 SQVTM and CDR2 ANQGSEA. This CDR3 has 12 amino acids. The trim removed 6 bases at V and 10 bases at J, leaving 10 bases unmatched. Regarding this clonotype: Its antigen is not identified.

Sequences were obtained from CD4+ T cells from blood, cultured in vitro. This receptor was obtained from a human donor who had recovered from COVID-19. The V call is TRBV29-1, the J call TRBJ1-1; 8 bases map to TRBD1. The CDR3 region has the DNA TGCAGCGTGGGAGAATACAGGGGGAGAGCTTTCTTT. Its translation: CSVGEYRGRAFF.